A single sample is the source of the 30 T cell receptor beta chains below, sequenced in a study of blood T cell repertoires in COVID-19. Measured with immunoSEQ multiplex PCR; TCRdb has only the in-frame clones, and not every one. This table holds approximately 170,000 clones, 88% found once. The source material was peripheral blood. The source is a man aged 55 to 70 with acute or convalescent COVID-19.

This rearrangement joins TRBV6-5 to TRBJ2-2; D perhaps matches TRBD1 (6 bases). V shed 8 bases and J shed 7 bases, with 14 bases lying between them. CDR1 MNHEY and CDR2 SVGAGI come from the germline V gene. The CDR3 is made up of 13 amino acids. The CDR3 DNA is TGTGCCAGCGAAACCAGGGGCAACGGGGAGCTGTTTTTT. Translating it yields CASETRGNGELFF.

This chain links TRBV7-9 with TRBJ1-2, with D maybe TRBD1 (5 bases). CDR1 and CDR2 (germline): SEHNR, FQNEAQ (reference sequence). The germline V and J ends were trimmed by 7 bases and 6 bases, with 21 bases remaining between them. The CDR3 totals 15 residues. The CDR3 DNA reads as TGTGCCAGCACTAATACTGGACGGGGGGGAAATGGCTACACCTTC. Its translation: CASTNTGRGGNGYTF.

This clone was seen more than once but under ten times. The rearrangement uses TRBV5-8 and TRBJ2-7; 7 bases agree with TRBD1. The CDR3 sequence is 16 residues long. Germline V gives CDR1 SGHTS, CDR2 YDEGEE. V dropped 3 bases and J dropped 1; count of bases not matched to a gene: 10. CDR3 nucleotides: TGTGCCAGCAGCTCGGAAAGACAGGGACGGTCCTACGAGCAGTACTTC. It codes for CASSSERQGRSYEQYF. The whole variable domain, remainder taken from reference TRBV5-8 and TRBJ2-7, is EAGVTQSPTHLIKTRGQQATLRCSPISGHTSVYWYQQALGLGLQFLLWYDEGEERNRGNFPPRFSGRQFPNYSSELNVNALELEDSALYLCASSSERQGRSYEQYFGPGTRLTVT.

The V call is TRBV4-2, the J call TRBJ2-4, with D possibly matching TRBD1 (5 bases). CDR3 length equals 16 residues. Germline CDR1 reads LGHNA; CDR2 reads YNFKEQ. Trimming cost V 0 bases and J 0 bases, with 9 bases left between them. The CDR3 spells CASSQDGQLAKNIQYF. In DNA form, the CDR3 reads TGTGCCAGCAGCCAAGATGGACAACTAGCCAAAAACATTCAGTACTTC.

The CDR3 reads CASRTTGEAFF. The CDR3 DNA is TGTGCCAGCAGAACGACAGGGGAGGCTTTCTTT. This rearrangement joins TRBV3-1 (or the pseudogene TRBV3-2) to TRBJ1-1; 8 bases agree with TRBD1. This CDR3 has 11 residues. V lost 6 bases, J lost 11 bases, and 5 bases stayed unmatched. The germline gives CDR1 LGHDT, CDR2 YNNKEL (reference sequence).

The rearrangement uses TRBV11-3 and TRBJ2-1, with 8 positions matching TRBD2. The CDR3 is made up of 13 amino acids. With V trimmed by 3 bases and J by 12 bases, 7 bases remained unmatched. Germline CDR1 and CDR2: SGHNT and YENEEA. CDR3 sequence reads: CASSLQRELVQFF. The DNA for the CDR3 is TGTGCCAGCAGCTTGCAGCGGGAGTTAGTGCAGTTCTTC.

The V and J genes are TRBV19 and TRBJ1-4; no reliable D call. The CDR3 is made up of 11 amino acids. Trimming pared 6 bases from V and 8 bases from J, leaving 7 bases between. Germline assignment: CDR1 LNHDA and CDR2 SQIVND (reference sequence). This CDR3 is CASRTREKLFF. The CDR3 coding sequence is TGTGCCAGTAGGACAAGGGAAAAACTGTTTTTT.

The J gene is TRBJ1-2, the V gene TRBV14, with D perhaps matching TRBD1 (5 bases). Per the germline V gene, CDR1 is SGHDN and CDR2 is FVKESK. This CDR3 comprises 12 residues. Trimming took off 5 bases at V and 4 bases at J, with 8 bases between the two ends. The chain's CDR3 is CASSDRFYGYTF. CDR3 DNA: TGTGCCAGCAGCGACAGATTCTATGGCTACACCTTC.

V gene TRBV18 combines with J gene TRBJ1-4, with 7 nucleotides matching TRBD1. The junction had 5 bases not matched to a gene; V was cut back by 6 bases and J by 7 bases. The CDR3 totals 13 residues. Per germline, CDR1 KGHSH and CDR2 LQKENI. The CDR3 nucleotides are TGTGCCAGCTCGACAGGGTCTGGTGAAAAACTGTTTTTT. This translates into CASSTGSGEKLFF.

V usage is TRBV6-6 and J usage is TRBJ2-1, with no clear D. Trimming removed 4 bases from V and 10 bases from J, with 11 bases in between. The CDR3 has 12 residues. In germline, CDR1 is MNHNY, CDR2 SVGAGI (reference sequence). CDR3 sequence reads: CASSSWAREQFF. For the CDR3, the DNA is TGTGCCAGCAGTTCATGGGCAAGGGAGCAGTTCTTC.

The V and J genes are TRBV11-3 and TRBJ2-7, with 9 nucleotides matching TRBD2. The germline CDR1 and CDR2 sequences are SGHNT and YENEEA. V gave up 5 bases and J gave up 4 bases; unmatched junction bases: 6. The CDR3 is 14 amino acids. The CDR3 nucleotides are TGTGCCAGCAGCCCCGGACTAGCGAATTACGAGCAGTACTTC. This encodes CASSPGLANYEQYF.

The genes are TRBV4-1 and TRBJ2-2, with 11 bases matching TRBD1. Germline values: CDR1 MGHRA, CDR2 YSYEKL. The trim removed 4 bases at V and 2 bases at J, leaving 9 bases unmatched. The CDR3 totals 18 residues. The CDR3 loop is CASSRRTGGAFNTGELFF. The CDR3 DNA follows: TGCGCCAGCAGCCGAAGGACAGGGGGCGCCTTTAACACCGGGGAGCTGTTTTTT.

This chain uses TRBV6-2 or TRBV6-3 with TRBJ1-1; the D is unclear. Germline-derived CDR1 and CDR2 are MNHEY and SVGEGT. The CDR3 runs 13 residues. Deletions cut 2 bases from V and 2 bases from J, with 6 bases between. The CDR3, as DNA: TGTGCCAGCAGTTACCTAAGCAACACTGAAGCTTTCTTT. It codes for CASSYLSNTEAFF.

V and J are TRBV7-9 and TRBJ2-6, with a tentative D call TRBD1 (5 bases). Germline assignment: CDR1 SEHNR and CDR2 FQNEAQ (reference sequence). The CDR3 extends over 15 amino acids. Trimming stripped 2 bases from V and 1 base from J, with 6 bases between. CDR3 sequence: CASSLRGSGANVLTF. The CDR3 coding sequence is TGTGCCAGCAGCTTAAGGGGTTCTGGGGCCAACGTCCTGACTTTC.

As DNA, the CDR3 is TGTGCCTCCGGGAGGGGGCCCGGCTATGGCTACACCTTC. Translated, it gives CASGRGPGYGYTF. This rearrangement joins TRBV30 to TRBJ1-2; 7 bases fit TRBD1. The CDR3 runs 13 residues. Germline V CDR1 and CDR2: GTSNPN, SVGIG (reference sequence). Trimming removed 7 bases from V and 4 bases from J; junction bases left unmatched: 9.

The chain has TRBV5-1 and TRBJ2-2, with a weak D call TRBD1 (5 bases). V gave up 2 bases and J gave up 1 base, with 9 bases separating them. The CDR3 sequence is 15 residues long. Germline V gene lookup returns CDR1 SGHRS and CDR2 YFSETQ. CDR3 loop: CASSLSRGNTGELFF. The CDR3 DNA is TGCGCCAGCAGCTTATCTAGGGGGAACACCGGGGAGCTGTTTTTT.

This clone was detected ten times or more. At one boundary the junction diverges from the germline segment, which might be a read error. V is TRBV10-1 and J is TRBJ2-6; perhaps TRBD1 as D (6 bases). Germline V CDR1 and CDR2: WNHNN, SYGVQD (reference sequence). This CDR3 has 16 residues. The CDR3 DNA sequence: TGCGCCAGCAGTGGACAGGCCGTCTCTGTGGCCAACGTCCTGACTTTC. Its protein is CASSGQAVSVANVLTF.

CDR3 protein: CASSAGLAGGIQYF. As DNA, the CDR3 is TGTGCCAGCAGCGCCGGACTAGCGGGAGGCATTCAGTACTTC. The V call is TRBV7-3, the J call TRBJ2-4; 14 nucleotides match TRBD2. In germline, CDR1 is SGHTA, CDR2 FQGTGA. With 5 bases clipped from V and 9 bases from J, the junction kept 3 bases outside the gene matches. The CDR3 is 14 residues long.

This chain connects TRBV19 to TRBJ1-1; 7 nucleotides match TRBD1. J was trimmed by 1 base and V by 5 bases; bases with no gene match: 4. The germline V gene has CDR1 LNHDA and CDR2 SQIVND (reference sequence). This CDR3 has 14 residues. The CDR3 reads CASSAGQSNTEAFF. The CDR3 DNA sequence: TGTGCCAGTAGTGCGGGACAGTCGAACACTGAAGCTTTCTTT.

The chain has TRBV9 and TRBJ1-3, with a possible D match to TRBD1 (5 bases). Trimming shortened V by 3 bases and J by 0 bases, and 10 bases separated the two germline ends. The CDR3 length is 15 residues. The V gene's germline CDR1 is SGDLS and CDR2 YYNGEE. CDR3: CASSGPGHSGNTIYF. In nucleotides, the CDR3 is TGTGCCAGCAGCGGCCCAGGACACTCTGGAAACACCATATATTTT.

The rearrangement uses TRBV19 and TRBJ2-5; 9 bases are shared with TRBD2. The V and J ends lost 7 bases and 4 bases, in that order; junction bases with no gene match: 13. The CDR3 has 16 amino acids. From germline, CDR1 is LNHDA and CDR2 SQIVND (reference sequence). The CDR3 nucleotides are TGTGCCAGTACCCTCGGTATGCGGGGGGGGTCAGAGACCCAGTACTTC. As protein: CASTLGMRGGSETQYF. The full variable domain, completed using reference TRBV19 and TRBJ2-5, is DGGITQSPKYLFRKEGQNVTLSCEQNLNHDAMYWYRQDPGQGLRLIYYSQIVNDFQKGDIAEGYSVSREKKESFPLTVTSAQKNPTAFYLCASTLGMRGGSETQYFGPGTRLLVL.

The chain carries TRBV6-5 and TRBJ2-5; 8 nucleotides agree with TRBD1. This CDR3 spans 13 amino acids. Germline V lookup: CDR1 MNHEY, CDR2 SVGAGI. The junction had 5 bases not matched to a gene; V was cut back by 6 bases and J by 5 bases. CDR3 DNA sequence: TGTGCCAGCAGCCGAGGACAGGGCGAGACCCAGTACTTC. It yields the protein CASSRGQGETQYF.

The chain is built from TRBV3-1 (or the pseudogene TRBV3-2) and TRBJ1-2, with 7 nucleotides matching TRBD1. CDR3 length equals 14 residues. Germline V gene sequence: CDR1 LGHDT, CDR2 YNNKEL (reference sequence). With V trimmed by 7 bases and J by 6 bases, 11 bases remained unmatched. CDR3 coding DNA: TGTGCCAGCAAACCTGACGACAGGGTACATGGCTACACCTTC. Translated: CASKPDDRVHGYTF.

V usage is TRBV5-4 and J usage is TRBJ2-6; 7 bases are shared with TRBD1. Looked up from germline, CDR1 is SGHNT and CDR2 is YYREEE (reference sequence). The CDR3 contains 17 residues. V shed 1 base and J 0 bases; nucleotides not matched to a gene: 4. This CDR3 reads CASSLLGQASGANVLTF. The DNA for the CDR3 is TGTGCCAGCAGCTTGCTTGGACAGGCCTCTGGGGCCAACGTCCTGACTTTC.

In its sample, this clone was seen once. V gene TRBV19 combines with J gene TRBJ1-1; maybe TRBD1 (5 bases). The CDR3 loop spans 14 amino acids. V was pared by 3 bases and J by 5 bases, with 13 bases between. Germline V gives CDR1 LNHDA, CDR2 SQIVND (reference sequence). CDR3 amino acids: CASSMSGVGTEAFF. The CDR3 DNA follows: TGTGCCAGTAGTATGTCGGGGGTCGGGACTGAAGCTTTCTTT.

J is TRBJ1-2 and V is TRBV24-1; 7 positions match TRBD1. V shed 2 bases and J 8 bases; nucleotides not matched to a gene: 10. This CDR3 comprises 15 residues. Germline CDR1 and CDR2: KGHDR and SFDVKD. The CDR3 sequence is CATSDSQGFYEGYTF. CDR3 sequence (DNA): TGTGCCACCAGTGATTCACAGGGGTTCTATGAGGGCTACACCTTC.

The chain carries TRBV4-1 and TRBJ1-2; 9 bases map to TRBD1. Germline V gives CDR1 MGHRA, CDR2 YSYEKL. This CDR3 region has 15 residues. The V and J ends lost 6 bases and 4 bases, in that order; junction bases with no gene match: 9. The CDR3 loop is CASRLRTGEGYGYTF. CDR3 DNA: TGCGCCAGCAGACTACGGACAGGGGAAGGCTATGGCTACACCTTC.

The V and J genes are TRBV27 and TRBJ2-5; D possibly corresponds to TRBD2 (6 bases). CDR1 MNHEY and CDR2 SMNVEV come from the germline V gene (reference sequence). The CDR3 has 16 residues. V was cut by 6 bases and J by 3 bases, with 20 bases left in between. The CDR3 DNA reads TGTGCCAGCAGATCGATCGGGGGTGATCCGAAAGAGACCCAGTACTTC. Translation: CASRSIGGDPKETQYF.

This chain links TRBV2 with TRBJ1-2; possible D gene TRBD1, 5 bases. This CDR3 has 16 amino acids. Germline V gives CDR1 SNHLY, CDR2 FYNNEI. V was cut by 5 bases and J by 0 bases, with 16 bases left in between. The DNA for the CDR3 is TGTGCCAGCAGTAAGGGGAGGGCCGGGGCTAACTATGGCTACACCTTC. Protein sequence: CASSKGRAGANYGYTF.

This clone has only one observation. This chain connects TRBV7-3 to TRBJ1-1; possibly TRBD1 for D (5 bases). Germline V gene lookup returns CDR1 SGHTA and CDR2 FQGTGA. The CDR3 consists of 19 residues. V shed 1 base and J shed 0 bases, with 21 bases lying between them. This CDR3 reads CASSLSRAPQALLNTEAFF. CDR3 sequence (DNA): TGTGCCAGCAGCTTAAGCAGGGCTCCCCAGGCCCTTTTGAACACTGAAGCTTTCTTT.